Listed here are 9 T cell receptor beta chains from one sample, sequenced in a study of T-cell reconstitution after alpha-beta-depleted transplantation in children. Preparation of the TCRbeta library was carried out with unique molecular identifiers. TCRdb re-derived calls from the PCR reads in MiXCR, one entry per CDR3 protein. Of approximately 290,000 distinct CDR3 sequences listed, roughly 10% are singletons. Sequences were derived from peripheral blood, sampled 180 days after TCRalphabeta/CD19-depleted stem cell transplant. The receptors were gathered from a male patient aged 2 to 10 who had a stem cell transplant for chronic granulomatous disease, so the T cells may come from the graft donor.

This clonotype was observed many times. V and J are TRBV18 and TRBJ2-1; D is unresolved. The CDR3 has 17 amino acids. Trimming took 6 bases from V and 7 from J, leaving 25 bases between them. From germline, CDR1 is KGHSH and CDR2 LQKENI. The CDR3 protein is CASSPRTGSKTRNEQFF. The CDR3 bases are TGTGCCAGCTCCCCCCGTACGGGTTCCAAGACACGAAATGAGCAGTTCTTC. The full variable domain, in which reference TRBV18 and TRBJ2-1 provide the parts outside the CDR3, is NAGVMQNPRHLVRRRGQEARLRCSPMKGHSHVYWYRQLPEEGLKFMVYLQKENIIDESGMPKERFSAEFPKEGPSILRIQQVVRGDSAAYFCASSPRTGSKTRNEQFFGPGTRLTVL.

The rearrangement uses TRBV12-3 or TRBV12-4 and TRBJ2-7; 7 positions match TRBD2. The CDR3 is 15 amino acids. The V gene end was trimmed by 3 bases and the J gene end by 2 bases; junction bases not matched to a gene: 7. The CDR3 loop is CASSLAGGRPYEQYF. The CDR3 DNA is TGTGCCAGCAGTTTGGCTGGCGGGAGACCCTACGAGCAGTACTTC.

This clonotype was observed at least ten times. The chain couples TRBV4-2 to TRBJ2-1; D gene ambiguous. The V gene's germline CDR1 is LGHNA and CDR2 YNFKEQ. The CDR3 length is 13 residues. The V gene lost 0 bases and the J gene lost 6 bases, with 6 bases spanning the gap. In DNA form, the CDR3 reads TGTGCCAGCAGCCAAGATCGTTTCAATGAGCAGTTCTTC. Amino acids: CASSQDRFNEQFF.

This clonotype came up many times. CDR3 coding DNA: TGTGCCAGCAGCTTAAAAGGGACAGGGGTAACCTACAATGAGCAGTTCTTC. Translated: CASSLKGTGVTYNEQFF. The V and J genes are TRBV7-2 and TRBJ2-1; 10 positions match TRBD1. The CDR3 has 17 amino acids. Germline CDR1 and CDR2: SGHTA and FQGNSA. V lost 2 bases to trimming and J lost 2 bases; unmatched junction nucleotides: 6.

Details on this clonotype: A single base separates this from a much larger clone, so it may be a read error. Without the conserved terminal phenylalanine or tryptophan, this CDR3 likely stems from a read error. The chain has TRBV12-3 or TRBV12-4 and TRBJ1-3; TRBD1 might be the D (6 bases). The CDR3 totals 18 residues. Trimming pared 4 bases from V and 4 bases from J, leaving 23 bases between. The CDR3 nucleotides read TGTGCCAGCAGTTCCCCCTCCCCTAAGACAGGCTTCGGAAACACCATATATTCT. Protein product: CASSSPSPKTGFGNTIYS.

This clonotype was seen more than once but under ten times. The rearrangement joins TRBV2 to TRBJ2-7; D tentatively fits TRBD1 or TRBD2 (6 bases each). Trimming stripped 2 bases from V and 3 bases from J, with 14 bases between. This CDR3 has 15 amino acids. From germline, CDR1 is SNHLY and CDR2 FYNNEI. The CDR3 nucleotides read TGTGCCAGCAGTGAAACACGGGGGCTATACTACGAGCAGTACTTC. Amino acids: CASSETRGLYYEQYF.

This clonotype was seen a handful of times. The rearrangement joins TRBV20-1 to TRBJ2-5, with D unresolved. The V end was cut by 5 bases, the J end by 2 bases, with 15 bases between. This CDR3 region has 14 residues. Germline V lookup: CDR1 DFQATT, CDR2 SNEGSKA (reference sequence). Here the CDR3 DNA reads TGCAGTGCTTTGAATAGGGAAGGGCAAGAGACCCAGTACTTC. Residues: CSALNREGQETQYF.

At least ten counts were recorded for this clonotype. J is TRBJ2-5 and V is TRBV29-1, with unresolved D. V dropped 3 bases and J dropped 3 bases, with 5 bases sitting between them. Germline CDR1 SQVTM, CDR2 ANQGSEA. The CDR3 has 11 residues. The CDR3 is CSVDQEETQYF. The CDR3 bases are TGCAGCGTTGACCAGGAAGAGACCCAGTACTTC.

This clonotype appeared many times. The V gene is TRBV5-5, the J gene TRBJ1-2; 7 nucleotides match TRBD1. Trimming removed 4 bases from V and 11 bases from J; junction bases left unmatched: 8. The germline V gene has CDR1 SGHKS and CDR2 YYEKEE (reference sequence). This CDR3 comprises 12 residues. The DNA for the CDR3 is TGTGCCAGCAGCAGAACAGGGGCGGGGTACACCTTC. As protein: CASSRTGAGYTF.